This is a list of T cell receptor beta chains from one sample in a study of shared clonotypes between healthy human individuals. Here immunoSEQ multiplex PCR was the method, and the copy in TCRdb shows in-frame clones only, minus some. The sample lists fewer than 850,000 clones; around 96% were seen once. Sequenced material: naive CD8+ T cells sorted from blood. These receptors were collected from a man in his thirties or forties in good health. Each CDR3 is given with its conserved first and last residue. A D gene is named only where the DNA matches it firmly.

v_call	j_call	d_call	cdr3_aa
TRBV7-2	TRBJ2-1	TRBD2	CASSLSAGGLNNEQFF
TRBV27	TRBJ2-1	TRBD1	CASEDGQGRNEQFF
TRBV14	TRBJ2-7	TRBD2	CASSQGAGVMYEQYF
TRBV10-3	TRBJ2-1	NA	CAISEPGGLNNEQFF
TRBV29-1	TRBJ1-4	NA	CSVDTGLATNEKLFF
TRBV4-1	TRBJ2-2	TRBD2	CASSQDESLAGGYGELFF
TRBV5-6	TRBJ2-1	NA	CASSSGYSPYNEQFF
TRBV2	TRBJ2-1	NA	CASSEATGASYNEQFF
TRBV15	TRBJ2-7	TRBD2	CATSRSTGLAIAEGYEQYF
TRBV19	TRBJ2-4	TRBD1	CASRDRVIDIQYF
TRBV2	TRBJ1-4	NA	CASSSTGPNEKLFF
TRBV5-5	TRBJ2-7	NA	CASSSDHTNYEQYF
TRBV4-1	TRBJ1-2	NA	CASSQPDTYRADGYTF
TRBV28	TRBJ2-7	TRBD2	CASSYTGTNAEQYF
TRBV29-1	TRBJ2-3	TRBD2	CSVEGLADSTDTQYF
TRBV27	TRBJ2-7	NA	CASSLKGRSSYEQYF
TRBV27	TRBJ2-7	NA	CASSLVADRTYEQYF
TRBV7-6	TRBJ2-7	TRBD1	CASSLAGQGYEQYF
TRBV4-1	TRBJ1-3	NA	CASSQVWGYGNTIYF
TRBV7-6	TRBJ2-1	NA	CASSFEVPGNEQFF
TRBV27	TRBJ2-7	NA	CASSSLQVVYF
TRBV5-4	TRBJ2-1	TRBD1	CASSTPGTETYNEQFF
TRBV4-1	TRBJ1-1	NA	CASSQVVRRVEAFF
TRBV4-1	NA	NA	CASSHSSGTPGSEQYF